One sample yielded the 9 T cell receptor beta chains listed below, sequenced in a study of chemoradiotherapy in HPV16-positive cancers. This table comes from immunoSEQ multiplex PCR, and its TCRdb copy is limited to in-frame clones, with some not included. Of approximately 30,000 clones in the sample, approximately 88% were seen once. The source material was blood, sampled from a patient who underwent chemoradiotherapy. The receptors shown here come from a human donor with HPV-associated anogenital cancer.

The CDR3 region has the DNA TGTGCCAGCTCACCACTGATAACAGGGGATTCACCCCTCCACTTT. Translating gives CASSPLITGDSPLHF. The J gene is TRBJ1-6, the V gene TRBV18, with TRBD1 identical over 7 bases. The germline V gene encodes CDR1 KGHSH and CDR2 LQKENI. V gave up 1 base and J gave up 8 bases; unmatched junction bases: 5. The CDR3 length is 15 residues.

V and J are TRBV28 and TRBJ1-5; a weak D match, TRBD1 (6 bases). Germline V gene lookup returns CDR1 MDHEN and CDR2 SYDVKM. This CDR3 has 14 amino acids. V gave up 4 bases and J gave up 1 base, with 8 bases separating them. The CDR3 DNA reads TGTGCCAGCAGTTCCCAGGGGAGCAATCAGCCCCAGCATTTT. Protein sequence: CASSSQGSNQPQHF. The full variable domain, completed using reference TRBV28 and TRBJ1-5, is DVKVTQSSRYLVKRTGEKVFLECVQDMDHENMFWYRQDPGLGLRLIYFSYDVKMKEKGDIPEGYSVSREKKERFSLILESASTNQTSMYLCASSSQGSNQPQHFGDGTRLSIL.

This clone was detected once. The CDR3 nucleotides read TGTGCCAGCAGGGGGGACGGGGGCACTGAAGCTTTCTTT. Its protein product is CASRGDGGTEAFF. The genes are TRBV27 and TRBJ1-1, with D perhaps TRBD1 (5 bases). The CDR3 has 13 residues. Deletions cut 6 bases from V and 4 bases from J, with 12 bases between. From germline, CDR1 is MNHEY and CDR2 SMNVEV (reference sequence).

The V call is TRBV5-1, the J call TRBJ2-1; 9 nucleotides agree with TRBD2. From germline, CDR1 is SGHRS and CDR2 YFSETQ. The CDR3 loop spans 17 amino acids. The trim removed 3 bases at V and 0 bases at J, leaving 7 bases unmatched. CDR3 in DNA: TGCGCCAGCAGCTGGGGACTAGCACCGAGCTCCTACAATGAGCAGTTCTTC. Its translation: CASSWGLAPSSYNEQFF.

V is TRBV9 and J is TRBJ2-7, with a possible D match to TRBD1 (6 bases). The germline CDR1 and CDR2 sequences are SGDLS and YYNGEE. The CDR3 is 14 residues long. Trimming shortened V by 0 bases and J by 5 bases, and 12 bases separated the two germline ends. Written as DNA, the CDR3 is TGTGCCAGCAGCGTAGATTGGGGGCTCAACGAGCAGTACTTC. This translates into CASSVDWGLNEQYF.

The chain recombines TRBV2 with TRBJ2-3; 9 nucleotides match TRBD2. Unmatched junction bases numbered 8, after V lost 4 bases and J lost 6 bases. The CDR3 covers 15 residues. In germline, CDR1 is SNHLY, CDR2 FYNNEI. CDR3 in DNA: TGTGCCAGCAGTGCGGGCGGGGGGGCCGCGGATACGCAGTATTTT. This translates into CASSAGGGAADTQYF. Full variable domain (rest looked up from reference TRBV2 and TRBJ2-3): EPEVTQTPSHQVTQMGQEVILRCVPISNHLYFYWYRQILGQKVEFLVSFYNNEISEKSEIFDDQFSVERPDGSNFTLKIRSTKLEDSAMYFCASSAGGGAADTQYFGPGTRLTVL.

The chain links TRBV5-1 to TRBJ1-1, with no clear D. Trimming removed 0 bases from V and 4 bases from J, with 13 bases in between. This CDR3 has 15 residues. Germline lookup yields CDR1 SGHRS and CDR2 YFSETQ. CDR3 bases: TGCGCCAGCAGCTTGGCCAGCGGGTCGGGCACTGAAGCTTTCTTT. Translating gives CASSLASGSGTEAFF.

This clone was seen a single time. The chain joins TRBV5-4 to TRBJ2-2; TRBD2 matches 7 bases. The CDR3 spans 18 residues. From germline, CDR1 is SGHNT and CDR2 YYREEE (reference sequence). With V trimmed by 4 bases and J by 5 bases, 17 bases remained unmatched. The CDR3 DNA follows: TGTGCCAGCAGCGCCGACTATGGGGCGGGAGTAAAAACCGGGGAGCTGTTTTTT. Its translation: CASSADYGAGVKTGELFF.

This chain connects TRBV5-4 to TRBJ2-6; a weak D match, TRBD2 (6 bases). Germline V gene sequence: CDR1 SGHNT, CDR2 YYREEE (reference sequence). V shed 4 bases and J shed 0 bases, with 14 bases lying between them. The CDR3 runs to 17 residues. The CDR3 nucleotides are TGTGCCAGCAGCGCAGGGAGGTCGTTCTCTGGGGCCAACGTCCTGACTTTC. Translating gives CASSAGRSFSGANVLTF.